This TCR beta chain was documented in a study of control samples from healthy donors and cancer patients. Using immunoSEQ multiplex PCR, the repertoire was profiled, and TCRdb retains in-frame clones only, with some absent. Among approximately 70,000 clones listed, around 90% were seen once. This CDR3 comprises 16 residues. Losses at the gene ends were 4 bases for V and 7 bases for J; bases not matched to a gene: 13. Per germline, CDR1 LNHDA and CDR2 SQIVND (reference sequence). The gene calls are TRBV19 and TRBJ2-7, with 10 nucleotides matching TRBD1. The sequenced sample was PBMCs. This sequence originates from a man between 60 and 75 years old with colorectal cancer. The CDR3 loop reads CASSTPTGGRPGEQYF. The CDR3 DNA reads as TGTGCCAGTAGTACCCCGACAGGGGGCCGACCGGGAGAGCAGTACTTC. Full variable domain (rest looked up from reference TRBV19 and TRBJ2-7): DGGITQSPKYLFRKEGQNVTLSCEQNLNHDAMYWYRQDPGQGLRLIYYSQIVNDFQKGDIAEGYSVSREKKESFPLTVTSAQKNPTAFYLCASSTPTGGRPGEQYFGPGTRLTVT.